Listed here are 12 T cell receptor beta chains from one sample, sequenced in a study of metastatic and nonmetastatic thyroid tumors. Thyroid surgery was preceded by no treatment in any patient. TCRdb re-clonotyped the PCR reads via MiXCR. The top ten clones hold roughly a sixth of a sample with about 36,000 clones, less than 25% of them seen once. Sequencing was done on a sample of blood. The receptors here all came from a female donor with papillary thyroid cancer or a benign thyroid nodule (not recorded which). Some clones in this sample may be carry-over from other donors' samples.

In this sample, this clone turned up many times. Other DNA sequences in this specimen translate into the identical CDR3. The chain links TRBV4-2 to TRBJ2-3, with unresolved D. Germline CDR1 and CDR2: LGHNA and YNFKEQ. Trimming left V 0 bases short and J 3 bases short, with 13 bases between. The CDR3 is 16 residues long. The CDR3 spells CASSQEAPPRTDTQYF. In DNA form, the CDR3 reads TGTGCCAGCAGCCAAGAGGCTCCTCCAAGAACAGATACGCAGTATTTT.

By sample share, this clone is medium-sized (0.01 to 0.1%). The rearrangement links TRBV6-2 or TRBV6-3 to TRBJ2-6; D remains ambiguous. The CDR3 extends over 18 amino acids. The germline gives CDR1 MNHEY, CDR2 SVGEGT. Trimming took off 7 bases at V and 1 base at J, with 20 bases between the two ends. The CDR3 nucleotides are TGTGCCAGCACCGGACGTTTAATGGAGTATTCTGGGGCCAACGTCCTGACTTTC. Translation: CASTGRLMEYSGANVLTF.

This clone was counted between two and nine times. This may come from a read error, since a much larger clone is one base off. The V call is TRBV29-1, the J call TRBJ2-3; 11 bases line up with TRBD2. The CDR3 is made up of 15 amino acids. Unmatched junction bases numbered 4, after V lost 4 bases and J lost 1 base. Germline V gene sequence: CDR1 SQVTM, CDR2 ANQGSEA. The DNA for the CDR3 is TGCAGCGTTGGGTCACTAGCGGGAGGCACAGATACGCAGTATTTT. It codes for CSVGSLAGGTDTQYF.

The rearrangement uses TRBV6-2 or TRBV6-3 and TRBJ2-7; D is uncertain. Germline loops: CDR1 MNHEY, CDR2 SVGEGT. The V end lost 1 base, the J end lost 5 bases, and 0 bases lay between the germline ends. The CDR3 is made up of 10 amino acids. DNA of the CDR3: TGTGCCAGCAGTTACTACGAGCAGTACTTC. Protein product: CASSYYEQYF.

This clone was counted many times. The V gene is TRBV20-1, the J gene TRBJ2-5; D may be TRBD1 or TRBD2 (5 bases each). Germline V CDR1 and CDR2: DFQATT, SNEGSKA (reference sequence). There are 15 residues in the CDR3. The V end was cut by 0 bases, the J end by 3 bases, with 14 bases between. This chain's CDR3 is CSARDRAGREETQYF. The CDR3 DNA reads as TGCAGTGCTAGAGATAGGGCAGGGAGAGAAGAGACCCAGTACTTC.

This clone was counted ten times or more. J is TRBJ2-3 and V is TRBV2, with 10 bases lining up with TRBD2. CDR3 length: 14 amino acids. V dropped 5 bases and J dropped 4; count of bases not matched to a gene: 3. Germline CDR1 SNHLY, CDR2 FYNNEI. For the CDR3, the DNA is TGTGCCAGCAGTCTCCTAGCGGGGGCAGATACGCAGTATTTT. Translated: CASSLLAGADTQYF.

This clone was detected many times. The chain joins TRBV6-1 to TRBJ1-2, with no clear D. Looked up from germline, CDR1 is MNHNS and CDR2 is SASEGT. V shed 0 bases and J shed 4 bases, with 9 bases lying between them. The CDR3 is 14 amino acids. CDR3 DNA: TGTGCCAGCAGTGAAGCATGGGCCCTCTATGGCTACACCTTC. This translates into CASSEAWALYGYTF.

In this sample, this clone turned up a few times. This sequence may be a read error, since a much larger clone differs from it by one base. This sample includes further DNA sequences coding for the same CDR3. The V and J genes are TRBV5-6 and TRBJ1-2; no firm D call. Germline V gene sequence: CDR1 SGHDT, CDR2 YYEEEE. The CDR3 loop spans 13 amino acids. CDR3 in amino acids: CASSLFGRYGYTF. CDR3 DNA: TGCGCCAGCAGCTTGTTCGGGCGGTATGGCTACACCTTC.

This clone was detected ten times or more. The genes are TRBV20-1 and TRBJ2-2; 10 bases are a match to TRBD2. This CDR3 spans 14 amino acids. Germline CDR1 is DFQATT and CDR2 is SNEGSKA (reference sequence). The V gene end was trimmed by 2 bases and the J gene end by 3 bases; junction bases not matched to a gene: 0. The CDR3, as DNA: TGCAGTGCTAGACTAGCGGGAGACACCGGGGAGCTGTTTTTT. This codes for CSARLAGDTGELFF.

For this clone: Possible read error: a much larger clone is one base away. The rearrangement links TRBV11-2 to TRBJ1-5, with D maybe TRBD1 (5 bases). V was trimmed by 2 bases and J by 6 bases, leaving 14 bases between them. The germline gives CDR1 SGHAT, CDR2 FQNNGV. This CDR3 comprises 15 residues. CDR3 sequence reads: CASSLSGGGGQPQHF. In DNA form, the CDR3 reads TGTGCCAGCAGCTTAAGTGGCGGGGGTGGTCAGCCCCAGCATTTT.

The chain uses TRBV30 and TRBJ2-1, with 9 positions matching TRBD1. The CDR3 has 14 amino acids. Trimming at V came to 2 bases and at J to 3 bases, leaving 2 bases not matched to a gene. Per the germline V gene, CDR1 is GTSNPN and CDR2 is SVGIG (reference sequence). CDR3 residues: CAWSRDRVYNEQFF. The CDR3 DNA is TGTGCCTGGAGTAGGGACAGGGTCTACAATGAGCAGTTCTTC.

This clone appeared many times. The chain is built from TRBV11-2 and TRBJ2-2; 7 bases are a match to TRBD1. The CDR3 is 16 residues long. Trimming removed 7 bases from V and 1 base from J; junction bases left unmatched: 9. Germline lookup yields CDR1 SGHAT and CDR2 FQNNGV. The CDR3 coding sequence is TGTGCCAGCATGGACCCGACAGGGAAGAACACCGGGGAGCTGTTTTTT. Translation: CASMDPTGKNTGELFF. Using reference TRBV11-2 and TRBJ2-2 for the parts outside the CDR3, the full variable domain is EAGVAQSPRYKIIEKRQSVAFWCNPISGHATLYWYQQILGQGPKLLIQFQNNGVVDDSQLPKDRFSAERLKGVDSTLKIQPAKLEDSAVYLCASMDPTGKNTGELFFGEGSRLTVL.